Listed here is a single T cell receptor beta chain. Its target is not known. This sample was taken from a study of cytomegalovirus exposure and HLA in healthy donors. In the PCR, 60 Vbeta and 13 Jbeta primers were used. Data came from immunoSEQ multiplex PCR; TCRdb stores just in-frame clones and leaves some out. The sample carries 150,000 to 160,000 clones, 79% recorded once. Study results and limitations: Researchers left out some V segments, among them TRBV6-2 and TRBV6-3, as indistinguishable. Cytomegalovirus-associated TCR beta chains were listed, numbering 150 to 200.

The V end lost 4 bases, the J end lost 2 bases, and 14 bases lay between the germline ends. This CDR3 comprises 15 residues. From germline, CDR1 is LGHNA and CDR2 YSLEER. The chain joins TRBV4-3 to TRBJ1-2; D may be TRBD1 (5 bases). This TCR derives from a man younger than 40 in good health and CMV-seropositive. Sequencing was done on a sample of PBMCs. The CDR3, as DNA: TGCGCCAGCAGCCGCTACATGCGGGACAACTATGGCTACACCTTC. Protein: CASSRYMRDNYGYTF.